Listed below are T cell receptor beta chains from one sample, sequenced in a study of TIL therapy for anti-PD-1-resistant metastatic lung cancer. Libraries were prepared by immunoSEQ multiplex PCR; TCRdb keeps only in-frame clonotypes and omits some of them. This table has approximately 22,000 clones, about two thirds appearing once. The specimen comprised blood, sampled at baseline. These receptors came from a person aged 30 to 80 with non-small cell lung cancer. Both conserved end residues are part of each CDR3. The D gene is left open where the match is weak. Not every row has a clone size; where given, it reads once, few, many or a size class.

TRBV11-3	NA	TRBD1	TRBJ1-3	CASSPGTGYGNTIYF	TGTGCCAGCAGCCCAGGGACAGGGTATGGAAACACCATATATTTT
TRBV3-1/TRBV3-2	few	NA	TRBJ2-2	CASSHHGTSSATGELFF	TGTGCCAGCAGCCACCACGGGACTTCTTCGGCGACCGGGGAGCTGTTTTTT
TRBV6-5	NA	TRBD2	TRBJ2-5	CASIGRAGTQETQYF	TGTGCCAGCATAGGTAGAGCGGGAACCCAAGAGACCCAGTACTTC
TRBV19	NA	NA	TRBJ2-5	CASSIGRTLEAQYF	TGTGCCAGTAGTATAGGGCGGACGTTGGAGGCCCAGTACTTC
TRBV10-1	NA	NA	TRBJ1-1	CASGDYMGTEAFF	TGCGCCAGCGGGGATTACATGGGAACTGAAGCTTTCTTT
TRBV7-9	few	TRBD1	TRBJ1-2	CASSLGTGASYGYTF	TGTGCCAGCAGCCTAGGGACAGGAGCCTCATATGGCTACACCTTC
TRBV6-6	NA	NA	TRBJ2-1	CASSSQGNEQFF	TGTGCCAGCAGCTCTCAGGGCAATGAGCAGTTCTTC
TRBV9	once	NA	TRBJ1-1	CASSPSMLAGRNTEAFF	TGTGCCAGCAGTCCGTCCATGTTGGCGGGGAGGAACACTGAAGCTTTCTTT
TRBV2	NA	TRBD1	TRBJ1-5	CASRADRQGRNQPQHF	TGTGCCAGCAGGGCGGACCGACAGGGACGAAATCAGCCCCAGCATTTT
TRBV6-5	few	TRBD2	TRBJ2-2	CASTTSPSGGGELFF	TGTGCCAGCACAACTTCTCCGTCGGGGGGCGGGGAGCTGTTTTTT
TRBV6-5	NA	NA	TRBJ2-3	CASSFLGTDTQYF	TGTGCCAGCAGTTTCCTTGGCACAGATACGCAGTATTTT
TRBV4-3	NA	TRBD1	TRBJ2-1	CASSQEIRGPVHEQFF	TGCGCCAGCAGCCAAGAGATCAGGGGGCCCGTCCATGAGCAGTTCTTC
TRBV5-1	NA	NA	TRBJ2-7	CASSPTGAVFEQYF	TGCGCCAGCAGCCCCACCGGGGCAGTCTTCGAGCAGTACTTC
TRBV5-4	NA	TRBD2	TRBJ2-1	CASSLRTSVGNEQFF	TGTGCCAGCAGCTTAAGGACTAGCGTGGGGAATGAGCAGTTCTTC
TRBV25-1	NA	NA	TRBJ1-2	CASSEYGAAYGYTF	TGTGCCAGCAGTGAATATGGGGCCGCCTATGGCTACACCTTC
TRBV3-1/TRBV3-2	NA	NA	TRBJ1-1	CASSQDSLGFPEAFF	TGTGCCAGCAGCCAAGATAGTTTAGGGTTCCCTGAAGCTTTCTTT
TRBV10-3	NA	TRBD1	TRBJ1-1	CAISRQGETEAFF	TGTGCCATCAGTCGACAGGGAGAGACTGAAGCTTTCTTT
TRBV2	NA	NA	TRBJ2-7	CASSQGVHEQYF	TGTGCCAGCAGTCAGGGCGTCCACGAGCAGTACTTC
TRBV5-1	NA	TRBD1	TRBJ1-2	CASSRTGGAGNYGYTF	TGCGCCAGCAGCAGGACAGGGGGCGCGGGTAACTATGGCTACACCTTC
TRBV6-5	NA	NA	TRBJ1-1	CASRVYRANTEAFF	TGTGCCAGCAGGGTATACAGGGCGAACACTGAAGCTTTCTTT
TRBV30	NA	NA	TRBJ1-1	CAWSVRYRVGNTEAFF	TGTGCCTGGAGTGTCCGCTACAGGGTAGGGAACACTGAAGCTTTCTTT
TRBV29-1	NA	NA	TRBJ2-3	CSVDEGSDTQYF	TGCAGCGTTGATGAGGGTTCAGATACGCAGTATTTT
TRBV29-1	NA	TRBD1	TRBJ1-1	CSVERTGDTEAFF	TGCAGCGTTGAACGGACAGGGGACACTGAAGCTTTCTTT
TRBV10-3	once	TRBD1	TRBJ2-7	CAIRSDRDSYEQYF	TGTGCCATCAGGTCCGACAGGGATTCCTACGAGCAGTACTTC
TRBV9	NA	NA	TRBJ1-3	CASSAYSGNTIYF	TGTGCCAGCAGCGCTTACTCTGGAAACACCATATATTTT
TRBV10-2	NA	NA	TRBJ2-3	CASSWGFTDTQYF	TGCGCCAGCAGCTGGGGGTTCACAGATACGCAGTATTTT
TRBV7-2	NA	NA	TRBJ2-3	CASSLAGPDTQYF	TGTGCCAGCAGCCTAGCTGGGCCAGATACGCAGTATTTT
TRBV20-1	NA	NA	TRBJ1-3	CSASSYEGNTIYF	TGCAGTGCTAGTAGCTACGAGGGAAACACCATATATTTT
TRBV19	NA	TRBD2	TRBJ2-1	CASSFASGSYEQFF	TGTGCCAGTAGTTTTGCTAGCGGGAGTTATGAGCAGTTCTTC
TRBV29-1	once	NA	TRBJ1-2	CSVEDTSFYYGYTF	TGCAGCGTTGAGGACACCTCCTTCTACTATGGCTACACCTTC
TRBV6-1	NA	NA	TRBJ2-1	CASSEDLGYNEQFF	TGTGCCAGCAGTGAAGATCTAGGCTACAATGAGCAGTTCTTC
TRBV5-1	NA	TRBD1	TRBJ2-3	CASSQGDPFTDTQYF	TGCGCCAGCAGCCAGGGGGACCCGTTCACAGATACGCAGTATTTT
TRBV9	NA	NA	TRBJ2-5	CASSAAMGGRETQYF	TGTGCCAGCAGCGCCGCGATGGGGGGCCGGGAGACCCAGTACTTC
TRBV7-2	NA	TRBD1	TRBJ2-3	CASSLNGQGSDTQYF	TGTGCCAGCAGCTTAAATGGACAGGGATCAGATACGCAGTATTTT
TRBV2	once	TRBD2	TRBJ2-1	CASLRESSYNGQFF	TGTGCCAGCTTGCGGGAGTCCTCCTACAATGGGCAGTTCTTC
TRBV29-1	NA	TRBD1	TRBJ2-7	CSAEYRGQGEQYF	TGCAGCGCCGAATACAGGGGACAAGGCGAGCAGTACTTC
TRBV12-3/TRBV12-4	few	NA	TRBJ1-5	CASNQKDGQPQHF	TGTGCCAGCAACCAGAAGGACGGTCAGCCCCAGCATTTT
TRBV4-2	NA	NA	TRBJ1-2	CASSQGLQGGGYTF	TGTGCCAGCAGCCAAGGCCTACAGGGAGGGGGCTACACCTTC
TRBV10-3	NA	NA	TRBJ2-3	CAISGGEITDTQYF	TGTGCCATCAGTGGGGGCGAGATCACAGATACGCAGTATTTT
TRBV4-1	NA	NA	TRBJ1-3	CASSQPSGRGAGNTIYF	TGCGCCAGCAGCCAGCCTTCAGGGAGGGGGGCTGGAAACACCATATATTTT
TRBV30	NA	NA	TRBJ1-4	CAWSGGAVGEKLFF	TGTGCCTGGAGTGGGGGGGCCGTAGGTGAAAAACTGTTTTTT
TRBV25-1	NA	NA	TRBJ1-4	CASREASGSGEKLFF	TGTGCCAGCAGAGAAGCTTCTGGGTCGGGCGAAAAACTGTTTTTT
TRBV6-5	NA	NA	TRBJ2-3	CASSSDRDTQYF	TGTGCCAGCAGTTCGGACAGAGATACGCAGTATTTT
TRBV14	NA	TRBD2	TRBJ2-7	CASSQAGREAEQYF	TGTGCCAGCAGCCAAGCGGGGCGGGAGGCGGAGCAGTACTTC
TRBV2	NA	TRBD1	TRBJ1-2	CASRDRGASTYGYTF	TGTGCCAGCCGGGACAGGGGCGCGAGCACCTATGGCTACACCTTC
TRBV5-1	NA	NA	TRBJ1-5	CASSLFGGDQPQHF	TGCGCCAGCAGCTTGTTTGGGGGAGATCAGCCCCAGCATTTT
TRBV6-4	NA	NA	TRBJ2-5	CASSEAGQSTQYF	TGTGCCAGCAGTGAGGCGGGACAGTCGACCCAGTACTTC
TRBV2	few	NA	TRBJ1-4	CASGDEYEKLFF	TGTGCCAGCGGAGACGAATATGAAAAACTGTTTTTT
TRBV5-1	NA	TRBD1	TRBJ1-4	CASARDRANEKLFF	TGCGCCAGCGCACGGGACAGGGCGAATGAAAAACTGTTTTTT
TRBV18	NA	NA	TRBJ2-5	CASSPPSFRGQETQYF	TGTGCCAGCTCACCACCGTCCTTCCGGGGACAAGAGACCCAGTACTTC
TRBV5-1	few	NA	TRBJ1-6	CASSLQGYNSPLHF	TGCGCCAGCAGCCTACAGGGTTATAATTCACCCCTCCACTTT
TRBV2	NA	TRBD1	TRBJ1-3	CANSPRQGDSYTIYF	TGTGCCAACAGTCCACGACAGGGGGACAGTTACACCATATATTTT
TRBV4-2	NA	TRBD2	TRBJ2-3	CASSQEVLAGSTDTQYF	TGTGCCAGCAGCCAAGAAGTCCTAGCGGGTAGCACAGATACGCAGTATTTT
TRBV18	NA	TRBD1	TRBJ2-7	CASSPGTGGRNEQYF	TGTGCCAGCTCACCAGGGACAGGGGGCAGGAACGAGCAGTACTTC
TRBV21-1	NA	NA	TRBJ2-7	CASSTPLRGTYEQYF	TGTGCCAGCAGCACCCCGTTACGGGGAACCTACGAGCAGTACTTC